This T cell receptor (beta chain) derives from a study of cytomegalovirus exposure and HLA in healthy donors. The PCR ran on 60 Vbeta and 13 Jbeta primers. Profiled with immunoSEQ multiplex PCR; TCRdb holds only in-frame clones, not every one. The table lists 70,000 to 80,000 clones. Per the germline V gene, CDR1 is GTSNPN and CDR2 is SVGIG (reference sequence). The CDR3 covers 15 residues. V lost 3 bases, J lost 5 bases, and 20 bases lay in between. Concerning this clone: Its target is not known.

Whole-study findings and limits: TCR beta sequences reportedly predicted the HLA-A and HLA-B alleles of most subjects accurately. A later analysis linked a missense DCLRE1C variant to TCR beta V- and J-gene trimming. An apparent linkage of common viral pathogens to several of the most significant clusters emerged in a later analysis.

This TCR derives from a man aged 40-50 years in good health and CMV-seronegative. Sequencing used PBMCs. J is TRBJ2-7 and V is TRBV30, with D tentatively TRBD1 (6 bases). The CDR3 DNA sequence: TGTGCCTGGAGAGGAAGTGGGCAGGGGTTTAACGAGCAGTACTTC. Translating gives CAWRGSGQGFNEQYF.